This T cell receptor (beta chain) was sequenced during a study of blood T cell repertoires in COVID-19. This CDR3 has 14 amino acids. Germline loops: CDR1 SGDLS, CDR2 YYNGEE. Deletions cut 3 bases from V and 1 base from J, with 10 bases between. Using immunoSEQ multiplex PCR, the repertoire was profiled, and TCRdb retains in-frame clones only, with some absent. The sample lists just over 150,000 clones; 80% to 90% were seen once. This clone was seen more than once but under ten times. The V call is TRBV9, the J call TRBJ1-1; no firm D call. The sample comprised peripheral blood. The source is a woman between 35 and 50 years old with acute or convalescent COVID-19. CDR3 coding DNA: TGTGCCAGCAGCGATAGAACAGAGAACACTGAAGCTTTCTTT. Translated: CASSDRTENTEAFF.